The following is a TCR beta chain sequence with its context. These data are taken from a study of blood T cell repertoires in COVID-19. Overall study: COVID-19 samples, acute and convalescent, were from the United States, Italy and Spain. T cells, B-cell-depleted T cells, or PBMCs provided the cDNA or gDNA that served as material.

Original analysis: For nucleated cells, counts were estimated from reference gene primer amplification. Here immunoSEQ multiplex PCR was the method, and the copy in TCRdb shows in-frame clones only, minus some. V and J calls plus clone size are reproduced from that table; the DNA served to infer D and trimming. The data contain fewer than 200,000 clones, about 85% of them singletons. The TCR comes from a man in his sixties who had recovered from COVID-19. Sequenced input: peripheral blood.

This chain's CDR3 is CASSPRAGGLSEAFF. CDR3 nucleotides: TGTGCCAGCTCACCAAGGGCAGGGGGCTTGTCTGAAGCTTTCTTT. J is TRBJ1-1 and V is TRBV18, with 8 bases matching TRBD1. Germline trimming cut 2 bases from V and 6 bases from J; bases unmatched to any gene: 8. CDR1 and CDR2 from the germline V gene are KGHSH and LQKENI. The CDR3 has 15 amino acids.